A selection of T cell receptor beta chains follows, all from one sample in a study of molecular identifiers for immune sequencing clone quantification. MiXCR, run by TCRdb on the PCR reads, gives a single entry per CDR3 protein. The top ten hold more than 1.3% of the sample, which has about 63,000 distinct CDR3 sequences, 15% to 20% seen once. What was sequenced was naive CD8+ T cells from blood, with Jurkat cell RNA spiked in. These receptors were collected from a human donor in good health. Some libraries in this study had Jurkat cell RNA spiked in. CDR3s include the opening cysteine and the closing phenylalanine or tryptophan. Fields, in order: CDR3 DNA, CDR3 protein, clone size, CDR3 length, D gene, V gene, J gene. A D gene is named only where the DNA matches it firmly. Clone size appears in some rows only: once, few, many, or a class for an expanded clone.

CDR3nt: TGTGCCAGCAGTTACTCGATCACCTACGGGGAGCTGTTTTTT; CDR3aa: CASSYSITYGELFF; abundance: many; len: 14; d_gene: -; v_gene: TRBV6-5; j_gene: TRBJ2-2
CDR3nt: TGTGCCAGCAGTTACGGACAGGGGGGTACCTACGAGCAGTACTTC; CDR3aa: CASSYGQGGTYEQYF; abundance: many; len: 15; d_gene: TRBD1; v_gene: TRBV6-5; j_gene: TRBJ2-7
CDR3nt: TGTGCCAGCCAGCGGGAGAACACCGGGGAGCTGTTTTTT; CDR3aa: CASQRENTGELFF; abundance: many; len: 13; d_gene: TRBD2; v_gene: TRBV7-3; j_gene: TRBJ2-2
CDR3nt: TGTGCCTGGAGTCCACCCTCAAATCCCGTGTCGATACGGGGCGATACGCAGTATTTT; CDR3aa: CAWSPPSNPVSIRGDTQYF; abundance: many; len: 19; d_gene: -; v_gene: TRBV30; j_gene: TRBJ2-3
CDR3nt: TGTGCCAGCACCAGACGAAACACCGGGGAGCTGTTTTTT; CDR3aa: CASTRRNTGELFF; abundance: many; len: 13; d_gene: -; v_gene: TRBV27; j_gene: TRBJ2-2
CDR3nt: TGTGCCTCCGGGGACTTCAATGAGCAGTTCTTC; CDR3aa: CASGDFNEQFF; abundance: many; len: 11; d_gene: -; v_gene: TRBV30; j_gene: TRBJ2-1
CDR3nt: TGCAGCACCCGGACAGGCCCAGAGCAGTACTTC; CDR3aa: CSTRTGPEQYF; abundance: many; len: 11; d_gene: TRBD1; v_gene: TRBV29-1; j_gene: TRBJ2-7
CDR3nt: TGTGCCAGCAGCCCCCAGACAGCGAACACCGGGGAGCTGTTTTTT; CDR3aa: CASSPQTANTGELFF; abundance: few; len: 15; d_gene: -; v_gene: TRBV7-2; j_gene: TRBJ2-2
CDR3nt: TGTGCCAGCAGTTTTAACCAAGAGACCCAGTACTTC; CDR3aa: CASSFNQETQYF; abundance: -; len: 12; d_gene: -; v_gene: TRBV12-3/TRBV12-4; j_gene: TRBJ2-5
CDR3nt: TGTGCCAGCAGTTCGCGGGATTCAAGCTCCTACAATGAGCAGTTCTTC; CDR3aa: CASSSRDSSSYNEQFF; abundance: many; len: 16; d_gene: -; v_gene: TRBV11-3; j_gene: TRBJ2-1
CDR3nt: TGTGCCAGTGGGGAGGGACTAGCTCCCTACGAGCAGTACTTC; CDR3aa: CASGEGLAPYEQYF; abundance: few; len: 14; d_gene: TRBD2; v_gene: TRBV5-5; j_gene: TRBJ2-7
CDR3nt: TGTGCCAGCAGCCCCACAGGGGTAAACGAGCAGTACTTC; CDR3aa: CASSPTGVNEQYF; abundance: many; len: 13; d_gene: TRBD1; v_gene: TRBV3-1; j_gene: TRBJ2-7
CDR3nt: TGTGCCACCAGTGATGGACAGGGGGGGAACACCGGGGAGCTGTTTTTT; CDR3aa: CATSDGQGGNTGELFF; abundance: many; len: 16; d_gene: TRBD1; v_gene: TRBV24-1; j_gene: TRBJ2-2